This T cell receptor beta chain was documented in a study of beta chain features in type 1 diabetes. The study, taken as a whole, reports: In comparison with healthy donors, patients had naive, central memory and Treg TCRB repertoires that appeared more similar. Type 1 diabetes patients had VDJ junctions that carried fewer insertions and more deletions. TCRB CDR3s from Type 1 diabetes patients were moderately but significantly shorter in all four CD4+ subsets. It was not settled here whether HLA type affects TCRB rearrangement.

The entirety of the isolated RNA underwent reverse transcription, so expressed TCRB transcripts were sequenced. Clones were read by immunoSEQ multiplex PCR, and TCRdb kept only the in-frame ones, dropping some. The sample shows around 170,000 clones, 7.5% to 9.5% of them seen only once. Germline V gene sequence: CDR1 SGHVS, CDR2 FNYEAQ. V was pared by 5 bases and J by 3 bases, with 4 bases of the junction left unmatched. The CDR3 length is 14 residues. This clone was seen a few times. Antigen unknown. Input material: central memory CD4+ T cells from blood. The rearrangement joins TRBV7-6 to TRBJ2-7, with 10 bases identical to TRBD2. This receptor was obtained from a woman aged 18-29 years in good health. CDR3 sequence reads: CASSHSGRSYEQYF. The CDR3 nucleotides read TGTGCCAGCAGCCATAGCGGGAGGAGCTACGAGCAGTACTTC.